This TCR beta chain was identified in a study of shared clonotypes between healthy human individuals. The deep-level immunoSEQ assay was used. Measured with immunoSEQ multiplex PCR; TCRdb has only the in-frame clones, and not every one. The sample holds about 690,000 clones, about 90% seen once. The CDR3 extends over 17 amino acids. V was pared by 6 bases and J by 0 bases, with 14 bases of the junction left unmatched. CDR1 and CDR2 (germline): MRHNA, SNTAGT. CD45RO+ cells plus CCR7-negative CD45RA+ TemRA cells formed CD8 memory. Findings and limits, study-wide: Clonotypes that were shared across a handful of donors made up about 5.1% of naive CD4 clonotypes.

In the case of this clone: Its matching antigen is unknown.

J is TRBJ2-7 and V is TRBV6-4; 7 nucleotides match TRBD2. This TCR derives from a man aged 18 to 29 in good health. Some clones in this sample may be carry-over from other donors' samples. The sample was memory CD8+ T cells from PBMCs. Subset indicated: CD45RO+ cells pooled with CCR7-negative TemRA cells. The CDR3 coding sequence is TGTGCCAGCAGCGGATCGACAACTAGCGATAGCTCCTACGAGCAGTACTTC. This sequence encodes CASSGSTTSDSSYEQYF.